The T cell receptor (beta chain) described here comes from a study of T cell responses to AZD1222 COVID-19 vaccine. The CDR3 runs 14 residues. V shed 4 bases and J shed 0 bases, with 6 bases lying between them. Germline CDR1 reads SNHLY; CDR2 reads FYNNEI. Profiled with immunoSEQ multiplex PCR; TCRdb holds only in-frame clones, not every one. This table holds around 140,000 clones, nearly 90% found once. The chain couples TRBV2 to TRBJ2-2; D is unresolved. This TCR came from an adult who received the MenACWY meningococcal vaccine as a control. The sample consisted of peripheral blood, taken 28 days after the second dose of the MenACWY control vaccine. CDR3: CASSARTNTGELFF. The CDR3 DNA follows: TGTGCCAGCAGTGCTCGGACGAACACCGGGGAGCTGTTTTTT.